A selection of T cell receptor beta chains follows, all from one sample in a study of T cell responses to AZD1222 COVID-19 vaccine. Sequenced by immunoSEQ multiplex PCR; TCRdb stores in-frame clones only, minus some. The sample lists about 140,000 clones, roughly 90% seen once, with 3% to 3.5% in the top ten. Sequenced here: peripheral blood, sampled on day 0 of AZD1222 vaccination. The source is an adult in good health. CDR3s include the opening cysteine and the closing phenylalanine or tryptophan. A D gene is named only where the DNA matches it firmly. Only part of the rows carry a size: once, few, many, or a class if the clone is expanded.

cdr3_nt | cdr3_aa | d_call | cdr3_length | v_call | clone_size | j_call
TGTGCCAGCAGTGCGGACCCGGGGGGGGCCTACAATGAGCAGTTCTTC | CASSADPGGAYNEQFF | TRBD2 | 16 | TRBV6-4 | once | TRBJ2-1
TGTGCCAGCAGCCCATCGGGGGAAGAGACCCAGTACTTC | CASSPSGEETQYF | . | 13 | TRBV7-9 | . | TRBJ2-5
TGCGCCAGCAGCTCCAGGGTCTCCTACGAGCAGTACTTC | CASSSRVSYEQYF | . | 13 | TRBV5-1 | . | TRBJ2-7
TGTGCCAGCACCCCGGGGGACACTGAAGCTTTCTTT | CASTPGDTEAFF | . | 12 | TRBV6-5 | . | TRBJ1-1
TGTGCCTGGGAGGTTTTTGTTGGTGGCTACACCTTC | CAWEVFVGGYTF | . | 12 | TRBV30 | . | TRBJ1-2
TGTGCCAGCAGCCAGGCAGATACGCAGTATTTT | CASSQADTQYF | . | 11 | TRBV3-1/TRBV3-2 | . | TRBJ2-3
TGTGCCAGCAGTTGGGGGGCAGCTCTTGGCGAGCAGTACTTC | CASSWGAALGEQYF | . | 14 | TRBV6-5 | once | TRBJ2-7
TGTGCCAGCAGCGTAGTAAGGACAGGGGAGTTGAACACTGAAGCTTTCTTT | CASSVVRTGELNTEAFF | TRBD1 | 17 | TRBV9 | . | TRBJ1-1
TGTGCCAGCAGCCCTGGGACAGTTCTTAGAAACACCATATATTTT | CASSPGTVLRNTIYF | TRBD1 | 15 | TRBV28 | . | TRBJ1-3
TGTGCCAGCAGCGGGACAGGGGGACGTGAAAAACTGTTTTTT | CASSGTGGREKLFF | TRBD1 | 14 | TRBV7-9 | . | TRBJ1-4
TGCAGTGCTAGTGACTCGCAAATAAAAGAGACCCAGTACTTC | CSASDSQIKETQYF | . | 14 | TRBV20-1 | . | TRBJ2-5
TGTGCCAGCGTTGTGGGGGTCGGATACGAAAAACTGTTTTTT | CASVVGVGYEKLFF | . | 14 | TRBV2 | . | TRBJ1-4
TGTGCCAGCACCCAGGAAGGACAGGGTGTAGCAGATACGCAGTATTTT | CASTQEGQGVADTQYF | TRBD1 | 16 | TRBV28 | . | TRBJ2-3
TGTGCCACCAGCAGAGATACCCCAAGGGGCGGTGCCGTGCAGTACTTC | CATSRDTPRGGAVQYF | . | 16 | TRBV15 | . | TRBJ2-7
TGTGCCAGCAGCTTAGACCACGGGAGTAATGAGCAGTTCTTC | CASSLDHGSNEQFF | . | 14 | TRBV11-2 | . | TRBJ2-1
TGTGCCAGCAGCGATGGACAGTCCTCTGGAAACACCATATATTTT | CASSDGQSSGNTIYF | . | 15 | TRBV6-6 | once | TRBJ1-3
TGTGCCAGTAGTACTGACCGAAATCAGCCCCAGCATTTT | CASSTDRNQPQHF | . | 13 | TRBV19 | once | TRBJ1-5
TGTGCCAGTAGTATTAGCGGTCCCTCCTACGAGCAGTACTTC | CASSISGPSYEQYF | . | 14 | TRBV19 | . | TRBJ2-7
TGTGCCAGCAGCCCTAGCGGGAATGAGCAGTTCTTC | CASSPSGNEQFF | TRBD2 | 12 | TRBV12-3/TRBV12-4 | . | TRBJ2-1
TGTGCCAGCAGCCAAGTTATGAGTGAGACAGGGGGCCTCTCCTACGAGCAGTACTTC | CASSQVMSETGGLSYEQYF | TRBD1 | 19 | TRBV14 | . | TRBJ2-7
TGTGCCAGCAGCGTAGCCCTGAGCGACTACGAGCAGTACTTC | CASSVALSDYEQYF | . | 14 | TRBV7-2 | . | TRBJ2-7
TGCGCCAGCAGCCGCAGGGTGGACAGGAGTATCGGCTACACCTTC | CASSRRVDRSIGYTF | TRBD1 | 15 | TRBV5-1 | . | TRBJ1-2
TGTGCCAGCAGCCAAGATCCCATTAGCGGGAGTTCAGATACGCAGTATTTT | CASSQDPISGSSDTQYF | TRBD2 | 17 | TRBV4-2 | . | TRBJ2-3
TGTGCCAGCAGCTCTGGACAGGGGGCTTTCACTGAAGCTTTCTTT | CASSSGQGAFTEAFF | TRBD1 | 15 | TRBV11-3 | few | TRBJ1-1
TGTGCCAGCAGTCCATACCCATTCCCTTCTTACGAGCAGTACTTC | CASSPYPFPSYEQYF | . | 15 | TRBV27 | once | TRBJ2-7
TGTGCCATCAGCGGGGGACCTACCGACTCCTACGAGCAGTACTTC | CAISGGPTDSYEQYF | . | 15 | TRBV10-3 | . | TRBJ2-7
TGTGCCAGCAGCCGGAACTTCCCCGGTCAAGCTAACTATGGCTACACCTTC | CASSRNFPGQANYGYTF | . | 17 | TRBV27 | . | TRBJ1-2
TGTGCCAGCAGCCGGACACGCCATGGCTACACCTTC | CASSRTRHGYTF | . | 12 | TRBV6-8 | . | TRBJ1-2
TGTGCCAGCAGGAGGGGGGTTTCGGGACAGTCCTACGAGCAGTACTTC | CASRRGVSGQSYEQYF | . | 16 | TRBV19 | . | TRBJ2-7
TGTGCCAGCTCACCACCTTCGCGGAATGAGCAGTTCTTC | CASSPPSRNEQFF | . | 13 | TRBV18 | . | TRBJ2-1
TGCGCCAGCAGGGCGTCGCCAGGGGGAAACACTGAAGCTTTCTTT | CASRASPGGNTEAFF | TRBD1 | 15 | TRBV5-1 | . | TRBJ1-1
TGCGCCAGCACCCCTGACAGGGAAGAGACCCAGTACTTC | CASTPDREETQYF | TRBD1 | 13 | TRBV5-1 | . | TRBJ2-5
TGTGCCTGGAGTGTGTCGGGGACCGGTAATTCACCCCTCCACTTT | CAWSVSGTGNSPLHF | . | 15 | TRBV30 | . | TRBJ1-6
TGTGCCAGCAGTCTAACTAGCGGGAAGCCTAATGAGCAGTTCTTC | CASSLTSGKPNEQFF | TRBD2 | 15 | TRBV6-5 | . | TRBJ2-1
TGCGCCAGCAGCCATCCGGGACAGGGCGTCGACGAGCAGTACTTC | CASSHPGQGVDEQYF | TRBD1 | 15 | TRBV4-1 | . | TRBJ2-7
TGCAGCGTTGCGGACAGACTCTATGGCTACACCTTC | CSVADRLYGYTF | . | 12 | TRBV29-1 | . | TRBJ1-2